One T cell receptor beta chain is described in this entry. Its target is unknown. The repertoire was sequenced with immunoSEQ multiplex PCR; TCRdb's copy has only in-frame clones and lacks some. The table lists 140,000 to 150,000 clones, 88% of them singletons. The sample belongs to a study of T cell responses to AZD1222 COVID-19 vaccine. Study context: Researchers grouped second doses given at about 4 or about 12 weeks into one pool.

Study-wide results and caveats: Possibly, clonal diversity was underestimated; donors were largely white British and included more females. Nearly half of unique spike-specific TCRs reportedly avoided B.1.351 and B.1.1.7 mutated regions.

The CDR3 is made up of 15 amino acids. The ends lost 7 bases at V and 9 bases at J; junction bases unmatched: 12. CDR1 MNHEY and CDR2 SVGAGI come from the germline V gene. The sequencing here drew on peripheral blood, taken on day 0 of AZD1222 vaccination. The clonotype was recovered from an adult in good health. This chain joins TRBV6-5 and TRBJ2-1; 10 positions match TRBD2. CDR3 bases: TGTGCCAGCAAAACCGGGACTAGCGTTCGCAGTGAGCAGTTCTTC. This gives the protein CASKTGTSVRSEQFF.